This T cell receptor (beta chain) was sequenced for a study of blood T cells in healthy people across ages. Study-level findings and limits: Observed TCR beta diversity per million T cells went down as age went up. This fall followed a roughly linear course with age.

This clonotype has only a few counts. The target antigen is unknown. Just one base apart from a much larger clone, this may be a read error. Primers used in a second PCR of about 7 to 11 cycles were a sample-barcoded 5' primer and a J-beta primer mix. TCRdb independently ran MiXCR on the 5' RACE reads; one entry per CDR3 protein. The sample carries some 1,000,000 distinct CDR3 sequences, under 30% recorded once. Another study also made use of these data, one on T cells of mothers and their children.

Material for sequencing was blood. The source is a girl aged 2-9 years in good health.

The DNA of the CDR3 is TGTGCCAGCTCACCTTCCCGACTAGTGGGATCCACAGATACGCAGTATTTT. Translation: CASSPSRLVGSTDTQYF. This chain uses TRBV18 with TRBJ2-3, with D perhaps matching TRBD2 (6 bases). Germline V lookup: CDR1 KGHSH, CDR2 LQKENI. Trimming took 3 bases from V and 2 from J, leaving 18 bases between them. The CDR3 sequence is 17 residues long.